A selection of T cell receptor beta chains follows, all from one sample in a study of control samples from healthy donors and cancer patients. The repertoire was sequenced with immunoSEQ multiplex PCR; TCRdb's copy has only in-frame clones and lacks some. The sample shows about 51,000 clones, around 90% of them seen only once. What was sequenced was PBMCs. These receptors were obtained from a man aged 35 to 55 with colorectal cancer. Both conserved end residues are trimmed from each CDR3. Each record gives: CDR3 protein, V gene, D gene, J gene. D genes are given only for firm matches.

CDR3 protein: ATWSSYEQY; V gene: TRBV27; D gene: .; J gene: TRBJ2-7
CDR3 protein: ASSLPGGYGYT; V gene: TRBV9; D gene: .; J gene: TRBJ1-2
CDR3 protein: ASSPSGTTYEQY; V gene: TRBV18; D gene: TRBD2; J gene: TRBJ2-7
CDR3 protein: ASSELAFSSYNEQF; V gene: TRBV25-1; D gene: TRBD2; J gene: TRBJ2-1
CDR3 protein: ASRPSPPGAPGTDTQY; V gene: TRBV28; D gene: .; J gene: TRBJ2-3
CDR3 protein: ASSLGPHSGRRNEQF; V gene: TRBV11-3; D gene: TRBD2; J gene: TRBJ2-1
CDR3 protein: ASSLERVYGYT; V gene: TRBV7-9; D gene: .; J gene: TRBJ1-2
CDR3 protein: ASSLGLREQY; V gene: TRBV12-3/TRBV12-4; D gene: .; J gene: TRBJ2-7
CDR3 protein: ASSLILSGRASEQY; V gene: TRBV11-2; D gene: TRBD2; J gene: TRBJ2-7
CDR3 protein: SAGGFYEQY; V gene: TRBV20-1; D gene: .; J gene: TRBJ2-7
CDR3 protein: ASSRAADQETQY; V gene: TRBV4-2; D gene: .; J gene: TRBJ2-5
CDR3 protein: SVSRTSGNNEQF; V gene: TRBV29-1; D gene: TRBD2; J gene: TRBJ2-1
CDR3 protein: ASSPNIGTSINEQF; V gene: TRBV7-2; D gene: TRBD2; J gene: TRBJ2-1
CDR3 protein: ASSWTGDLYNEQF; V gene: TRBV5-1; D gene: TRBD1; J gene: TRBJ2-1
CDR3 protein: ASTYQETQY; V gene: TRBV6-5; D gene: .; J gene: TRBJ2-5
CDR3 protein: AWSVEGPGGAF; V gene: TRBV30; D gene: .; J gene: TRBJ1-1
CDR3 protein: ASGQGTSEF; V gene: TRBV19; D gene: .; J gene: TRBJ2-1
CDR3 protein: ASSYGPGTNYGYT; V gene: TRBV6-2/TRBV6-3; D gene: .; J gene: TRBJ1-2
CDR3 protein: ASSLRLAGGTNEQF; V gene: TRBV5-1; D gene: TRBD2; J gene: TRBJ2-1
CDR3 protein: ATSEPGNPGGPNEQF; V gene: TRBV24-1; D gene: TRBD2; J gene: TRBJ2-1